These T cell receptor beta chains were read from a single sample in a study of shared T cell receptors in the human thymus. Sequenced by immunoSEQ multiplex PCR; TCRdb stores in-frame clones only, minus some. The sample shows some 700,000 clones, roughly 90% of them seen only once. The sample was also reused in another study, on human thymus T cells.

Sequenced: thymocytes. Every receptor here comes from a boy younger than two with a congenital heart defect. CDR3s leave out the opening cysteine and the closing phenylalanine or tryptophan.

cdr3_aa v_call cdr3_length j_call
ASTPTGADGYT TRBV27 11 TRBJ1-2
ASQTGQGQRGATKLF TRBV4-1 15 TRBJ1-4
ASSSPGQGAGEQY TRBV21-1 13 TRBJ2-7
ASSLVGGRVDEQF TRBV7-8 13 TRBJ2-1
ASSLVIATDTQY TRBV7-9 12 TRBJ2-3
ASSVVGLAGLQNEQF TRBV5-1 15 TRBJ2-1
ASSEPGLAGVGDTQY TRBV9 15 TRBJ2-3
ASSLGPGRGTEAF TRBV13 13 TRBJ1-1
ASSLFRGAYEQY TRBV28 12 TRBJ2-7
ASSPTSGRETQY TRBV11-3 12 TRBJ2-5
ASSESGGPNYGYT TRBV25-1 13 TRBJ1-2
ASSLVGPDSVSYNEQF TRBV7-8 16 TRBJ2-1
ASSQVGPGGPDTQY TRBV4-3 14 TRBJ2-3
ASSYKGEFSYEQY TRBV5-6 13 TRBJ2-7
ASSLSITSGINEQF TRBV5-6 14 TRBJ2-1
ASSRHPNQRDSYEQY TRBV10-1 15 TRBJ2-7
ATSREIGGNTEAF TRBV15 13 TRBJ1-1
ASSLGPDRGQGSNQPQH TRBV5-6 17 TRBJ1-5
ASSPSPGQSSGANVLT TRBV28 16 TRBJ2-6
ASSLASGFISYEQY TRBV7-9 14 TRBJ2-7
ASSGQQNSPLH TRBV27 11 TRBJ1-6
ASLGAGETDTQY TRBV15 12 TRBJ2-3
ASSFLPRQAAATNEKLF TRBV7-9 17 TRBJ1-4
ASSLQPSGSYNEQF TRBV11-2 14 TRBJ2-1
ASSAGLAAYNEQF TRBV19 13 TRBJ2-1
ASSLIAAYEQY TRBV27 11 TRBJ2-7
ASSKRAPDRQPQH TRBV19 13 TRBJ1-5
ASSPEASGSYNEQF TRBV4-2 14 TRBJ2-1
ASSQEGPHIDGYT TRBV4-3 13 TRBJ1-2
ASSQELRGTDTQY TRBV4-3 13 TRBJ2-3
ASSSNTGTSGYNEQF TRBV7-2 15 TRBJ2-1
ASSTRTGENTEAF TRBV28 13 TRBJ1-1
ASSLETETYNEQF TRBV5-8 13 TRBJ2-1
ASSLWGNGAGSVNTIY TRBV28 16 TRBJ1-3
ASSLGEVGDTEAF TRBV11-3 13 TRBJ1-1
ISHNNTEAF TRBV19 9 TRBJ1-1
ASSPLPRGHEQY TRBV28 12 TRBJ2-7
ASSLVVNRRWDRPYEQY TRBV11-2 17 TRBJ2-7
ASSSQAGAYNEQF TRBV5-1 13 TRBJ2-1
ASFGGLNYGYT TRBV10-2 11 TRBJ1-2
ASSMTGGSYEQY TRBV27 12 TRBJ2-7
ASSQDLYLETQY TRBV4-2 12 TRBJ2-5
ARAEGEQY TRBV19 8 TRBJ2-7
ASSLILAGGPRLRDEQY TRBV11-1 17 TRBJ2-7
ASSRLAGYEQY TRBV4-2 11 TRBJ2-7
ASGLRDRALQY TRBV12-5 11 TRBJ2-7
ASSQDSGRAEY TRBV4-3 11 TRBJ2-3
ASSLDRGERVGELF TRBV7-8 14 TRBJ2-2
AWQDRGLASGSADTQY TRBV30 16 TRBJ2-3
ASSLSSGRAGNEQF TRBV5-6 14 TRBJ2-1
ASSRDRGHSGANVLT TRBV25-1 15 TRBJ2-6
ASSQDTPLPGTKSYEQY TRBV4-1 17 TRBJ2-7
ASSHRERTSGRCDEQF TRBV4-1 16 TRBJ2-1
ASSLKGQYSYEQY TRBV11-3 13 TRBJ2-7